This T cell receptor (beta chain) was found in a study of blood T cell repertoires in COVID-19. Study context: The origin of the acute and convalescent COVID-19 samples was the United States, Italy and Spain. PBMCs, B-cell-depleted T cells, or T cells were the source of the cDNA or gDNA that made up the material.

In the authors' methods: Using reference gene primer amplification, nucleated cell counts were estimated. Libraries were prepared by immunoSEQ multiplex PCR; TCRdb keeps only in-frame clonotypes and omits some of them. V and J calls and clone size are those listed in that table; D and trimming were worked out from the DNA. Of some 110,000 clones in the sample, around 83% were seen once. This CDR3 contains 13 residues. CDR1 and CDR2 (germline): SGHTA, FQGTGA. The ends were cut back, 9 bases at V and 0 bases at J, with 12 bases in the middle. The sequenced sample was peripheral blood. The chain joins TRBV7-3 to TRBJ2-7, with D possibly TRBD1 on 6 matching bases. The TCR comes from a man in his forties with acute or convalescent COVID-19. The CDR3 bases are TGTGCCAGAAGAGGGACACTCTCCTACGAGCAGTACTTC. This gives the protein CARRGTLSYEQYF.